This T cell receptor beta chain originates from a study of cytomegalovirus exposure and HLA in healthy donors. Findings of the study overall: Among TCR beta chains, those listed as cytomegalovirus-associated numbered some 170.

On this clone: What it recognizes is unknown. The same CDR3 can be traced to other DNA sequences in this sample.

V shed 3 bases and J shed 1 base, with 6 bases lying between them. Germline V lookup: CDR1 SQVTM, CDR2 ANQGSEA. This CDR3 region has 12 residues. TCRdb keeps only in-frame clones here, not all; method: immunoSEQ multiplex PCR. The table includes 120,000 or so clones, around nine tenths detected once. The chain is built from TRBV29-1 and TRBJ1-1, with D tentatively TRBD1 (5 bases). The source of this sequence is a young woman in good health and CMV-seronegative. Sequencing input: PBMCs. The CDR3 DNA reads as TGCAGCGTTGATAGGGGGAACACTGAAGCTTTCTTT. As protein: CSVDRGNTEAFF.